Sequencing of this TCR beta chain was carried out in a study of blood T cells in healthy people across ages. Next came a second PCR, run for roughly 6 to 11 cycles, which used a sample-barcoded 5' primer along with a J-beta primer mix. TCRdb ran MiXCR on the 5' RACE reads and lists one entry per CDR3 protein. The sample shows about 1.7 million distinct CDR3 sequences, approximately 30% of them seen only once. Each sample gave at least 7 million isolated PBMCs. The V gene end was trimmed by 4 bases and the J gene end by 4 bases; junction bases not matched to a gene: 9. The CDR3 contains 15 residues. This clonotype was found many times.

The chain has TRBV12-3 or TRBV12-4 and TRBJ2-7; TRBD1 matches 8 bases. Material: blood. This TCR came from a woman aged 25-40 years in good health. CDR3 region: CASSSTGALGYEQYF. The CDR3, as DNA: TGTGCCAGCAGTTCGACAGGGGCCCTTGGGTACGAGCAGTACTTC.